A selection of T cell receptor beta chains follows, all from one sample in a study of shared clonotypes between healthy human individuals. Generated by immunoSEQ multiplex PCR, the TCRdb table keeps only in-frame clones and is missing some. The table lists 2.3 million or so clones, 93% of them singletons. Sequencing input: naive CD4+ T cells from PBMCs. Receptor source: a man younger than 35 in good health. Some clones in this sample may be carry-over from other donors' samples. The CDR3 runs from the conserved cysteine through the conserved F or W. Each record gives: clone size, D gene, J gene, V gene, CDR3 protein, CDR3 DNA. D genes are given only for firm matches. Rows may omit the clone size; those that give it use once, few, many or a size class.

size: NA
D: NA
J: TRBJ1-2
V: TRBV14
CDR3: CASSPSGFNYGYTF
DNA: TGTGCCAGCAGCCCTTCGGGTTTTAACTATGGCTACACCTTC

size: NA
D: TRBD1
J: TRBJ2-5
V: TRBV19
CDR3: CASSKQGAETQYF
DNA: TGTGCCAGTAGTAAACAGGGGGCAGAGACCCAGTACTTC

size: once
D: TRBD1
J: TRBJ1-1
V: TRBV4-1
CDR3: CASSHGGLRGMNTEAFF
DNA: TGCGCCAGCAGTCACGGAGGGCTCAGGGGGATGAACACTGAAGCTTTCTTT

size: NA
D: NA
J: TRBJ2-2
V: TRBV7-3
CDR3: CASSLFKNTGELFF
DNA: TGTGCCAGCAGCTTATTCAAGAACACCGGGGAGCTGTTTTTT

size: NA
D: TRBD2
J: TRBJ2-7
V: TRBV5-4
CDR3: CASSPRGGGHSYEQYF
DNA: TGTGCCAGCAGCCCCCGCGGCGGGGGGCACTCCTACGAGCAGTACTTC

size: NA
D: TRBD1
J: TRBJ2-7
V: TRBV19
CDR3: CATATGNYEQYF
DNA: TGTGCCACCGCGACAGGGAACTACGAGCAGTACTTC

size: NA
D: NA
J: TRBJ2-2
V: TRBV5-4
CDR3: CASSLEAYTGELFF
DNA: TGTGCCAGCAGCTTGGAGGCTTACACCGGGGAGCTGTTTTTT

size: NA
D: NA
J: TRBJ1-2
V: TRBV2
CDR3: CASRIGGDSYGYTF
DNA: TGTGCCAGCAGAATCGGCGGAGACTCCTATGGCTACACCTTC

size: NA
D: TRBD1
J: TRBJ2-4
V: TRBV27
CDR3: CASSLGTGWAKNIQYF
DNA: TGTGCCAGCAGTTTAGGGACAGGGTGGGCCAAAAACATTCAGTACTTC

size: NA
D: NA
J: TRBJ1-3
V: TRBV4-1
CDR3: CASSQIRSLSGNTIYF
DNA: TGCGCCAGCAGCCAAATAAGGTCGCTCTCTGGAAACACCATATATTTT

size: NA
D: TRBD2
J: TRBJ2-7
V: TRBV4-3
CDR3: CASSQDRRGFYEQYF
DNA: TGCGCCAGCAGCCAAGATAGGCGGGGGTTCTACGAGCAGTACTTC

size: NA
D: NA
J: TRBJ2-1
V: TRBV5-4
CDR3: CASSGPPLQTEFF
DNA: TGTGCCAGCAGTGGGCCCCCCCTACAAACGGAGTTCTTC

size: NA
D: TRBD1
J: TRBJ2-1
V: TRBV28
CDR3: CASSLFPGTGVNEQFF
DNA: TGTGCCAGCAGTTTATTCCCCGGGACAGGGGTAAATGAGCAGTTCTTC

size: NA
D: TRBD1
J: TRBJ1-2
V: TRBV29-1
CDR3: CSATGQRNYGYTF
DNA: TGCAGCGCCACGGGACAGCGTAACTATGGCTACACCTTC

size: NA
D: NA
J: TRBJ2-2
V: TRBV11-3
CDR3: CASSLAAGELFF
DNA: TGTGCCAGCAGCTTGGCCGCCGGGGAGCTGTTTTTT

size: NA
D: TRBD1
J: TRBJ1-1
V: TRBV10-3
CDR3: CAIRDRANTEAFF
DNA: TGTGCCATCAGGGACAGGGCCAACACTGAAGCTTTCTTT

size: NA
D: NA
J: TRBJ2-7
V: TRBV29-1
CDR3: CSVTSKQTYEQYF
DNA: TGCAGCGTAACTAGTAAACAGACCTACGAGCAGTACTTC

size: NA
D: NA
J: TRBJ2-1
V: TRBV7-9
CDR3: CAIHKTVASGGEQFF
DNA: TGTGCCATCCACAAGACGGTAGCGTCTGGGGGTGAGCAGTTCTTC

size: NA
D: TRBD1
J: TRBJ1-4
V: TRBV9
CDR3: CASSASTGEGEKLFF
DNA: TGTGCCAGCAGCGCGTCGACAGGGGAAGGCGAAAAACTGTTTTTT

size: NA
D: NA
J: TRBJ1-1
V: TRBV10-3
CDR3: CAISESGGVTEAFF
DNA: TGTGCCATCAGTGAGTCGGGAGGGGTCACTGAAGCTTTCTTT

size: NA
D: NA
J: TRBJ2-3
V: TRBV5-1
CDR3: CASSPRDTSTDTQYF
DNA: TGCGCCAGCAGCCCCCGGGACACCTCCACAGATACGCAGTATTTT

size: NA
D: NA
J: TRBJ1-5
V: TRBV5-6
CDR3: CASSLGVTQPQHF
DNA: TGTGCCAGCAGCTTAGGGGTTACTCAGCCCCAGCATTTT

size: NA
D: TRBD2
J: TRBJ2-1
V: TRBV15
CDR3: CATSRDGLAGGTYNEQFF
DNA: TGTGCCACCAGCAGAGACGGTCTAGCGGGAGGGACATACAATGAGCAGTTCTTC

size: NA
D: NA
J: TRBJ2-5
V: TRBV6-1
CDR3: CASQEAVRETQYF
DNA: TGTGCCAGCCAAGAGGCGGTTCGAGAGACCCAGTACTTC

size: NA
D: TRBD2
J: TRBJ2-5
V: TRBV14
CDR3: CASNRGVQETQYF
DNA: TGTGCCAGCAATCGGGGGGTGCAAGAGACCCAGTACTTC

size: NA
D: TRBD1
J: TRBJ2-1
V: TRBV2
CDR3: CAVGTGSSYNEQFF
DNA: TGTGCCGTGGGGACAGGTTCTTCCTACAATGAGCAGTTCTTC

size: NA
D: TRBD2
J: TRBJ2-1
V: TRBV9
CDR3: CASSVVAGGYNEQFF
DNA: TGTGCCAGCAGCGTAGTAGCGGGAGGCTACAATGAGCAGTTCTTC

size: NA
D: NA
J: TRBJ2-2
V: TRBV19
CDR3: CASSFNLVGGELFF
DNA: TGTGCCAGTAGCTTCAACCTAGTGGGCGGGGAGCTGTTTTTT

size: NA
D: NA
J: TRBJ1-1
V: TRBV2
CDR3: CASSVDEAFF
DNA: TGTGCCAGCAGTGTTGATGAAGCTTTCTTT

size: NA
D: NA
J: TRBJ2-5
V: TRBV5-1
CDR3: CASSLVLQETQYF
DNA: TGCGCCAGCAGCTTGGTGCTACAAGAGACCCAGTACTTC

size: NA
D: NA
J: TRBJ2-7
V: TRBV15
CDR3: CATSKDPGAGQFHEQYF
DNA: TGTGCCACCAGCAAAGATCCTGGCGCGGGGCAATTCCACGAGCAGTACTTC

size: NA
D: NA
J: TRBJ2-5
V: TRBV27
CDR3: CASSRGWGSGEETQYF
DNA: TGTGCCAGCAGCCGGGGGTGGGGAAGCGGCGAAGAGACCCAGTACTTC

size: NA
D: NA
J: TRBJ1-5
V: TRBV5-6
CDR3: CASSLGAQQPQHF
DNA: TGTGCCAGCAGCTTGGGGGCACAGCAGCCCCAGCATTTT

size: NA
D: NA
J: TRBJ2-7
V: TRBV5-1
CDR3: CASSLGLGTYEQYF
DNA: TGCGCCAGCAGCTTGGGACTAGGGACCTACGAGCAGTACTTC

size: NA
D: TRBD1
J: TRBJ2-7
V: TRBV5-4
CDR3: CASRKGQDYEQYF
DNA: TGTGCCAGCAGAAAGGGACAGGACTACGAGCAGTACTTC